At least ten counts were recorded for the clone carrying this T cell receptor (beta chain). Its antigen remains unknown. There are 16 residues in the CDR3. Deletions cut 2 bases from V and 0 bases from J, with 13 bases between. From germline, CDR1 is MNHNS and CDR2 SASEGT. The source of the sample is a study of liver allograft versus peripheral blood T cells. Study background: Liver transplant recipients had T cell receptor repertoires compared between transplanted liver and peripheral blood. Notes on the study in general: Peripheral blood repertoires reportedly differed from the T cell receptor repertoires found inside liver allografts.

A single record per CDR3 protein comes from TCRdb applying MiXCR to the reads. The sample has over 10,000 distinct CDR3 sequences, about 26% seen once; the top ten hold around 2.3%. The V and J genes are TRBV6-1 and TRBJ1-2; D perhaps matches TRBD1 (6 bases). This sequence originates from a human patient who had a liver transplant. Some of the T cells may derive from the graft donor. The CDR3 DNA reads as TGTGCCAGCAGTGAATCGGGGGACACCCCTAACTATGGCTACACCTTC. It specifies CASSESGDTPNYGYTF.